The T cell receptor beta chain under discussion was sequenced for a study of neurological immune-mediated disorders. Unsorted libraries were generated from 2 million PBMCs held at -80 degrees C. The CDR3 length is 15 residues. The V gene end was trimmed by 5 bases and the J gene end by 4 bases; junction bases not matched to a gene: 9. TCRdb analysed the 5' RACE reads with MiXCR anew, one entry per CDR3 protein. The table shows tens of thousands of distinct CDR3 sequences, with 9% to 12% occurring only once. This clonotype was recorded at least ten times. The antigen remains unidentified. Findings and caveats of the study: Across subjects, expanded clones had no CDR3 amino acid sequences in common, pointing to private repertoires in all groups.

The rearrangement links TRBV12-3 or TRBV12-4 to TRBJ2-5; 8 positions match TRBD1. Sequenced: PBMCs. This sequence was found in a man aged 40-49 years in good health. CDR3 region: CASSLDRGGGETQYF. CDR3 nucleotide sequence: TGTGCCAGCAGTCTTGACAGGGGTGGTGGAGAGACCCAGTACTTC.